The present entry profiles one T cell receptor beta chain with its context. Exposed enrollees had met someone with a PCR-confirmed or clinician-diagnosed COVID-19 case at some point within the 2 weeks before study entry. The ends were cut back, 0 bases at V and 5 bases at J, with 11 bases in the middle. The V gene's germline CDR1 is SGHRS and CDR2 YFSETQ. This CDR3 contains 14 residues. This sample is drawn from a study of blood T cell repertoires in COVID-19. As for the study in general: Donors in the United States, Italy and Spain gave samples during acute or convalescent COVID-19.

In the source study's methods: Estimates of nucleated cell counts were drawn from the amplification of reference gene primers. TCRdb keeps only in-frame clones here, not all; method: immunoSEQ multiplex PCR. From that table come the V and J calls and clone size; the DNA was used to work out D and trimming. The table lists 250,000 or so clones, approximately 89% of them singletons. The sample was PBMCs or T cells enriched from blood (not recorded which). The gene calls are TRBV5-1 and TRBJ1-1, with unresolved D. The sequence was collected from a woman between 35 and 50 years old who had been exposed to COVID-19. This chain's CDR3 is CASSLGAVLTEAFF. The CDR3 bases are TGCGCCAGCAGCTTGGGGGCAGTGCTAACTGAAGCTTTCTTT.